Listed below are T cell receptor beta chains from one sample, sequenced in a study of shared clonotypes between healthy human individuals. Sequencing used immunoSEQ multiplex PCR; TCRdb keeps in-frame clones, though not all of them. Among roughly 660,000 clones listed, 80% to 95% were seen once. The specimen sequenced was memory CD8+ T cells from PBMCs. Every receptor here comes from a man in his late teens or twenties in good health. Some clones in this sample may be carry-over from other donors' samples. The CDR3 runs from the conserved cysteine through the conserved F or W. The D gene is left open where the match is weak. A clone size is listed for some rows: how often the clone was seen (once, few, many), or a class if it is expanded.

d_gene | abundance | j_gene | v_gene | CDR3aa | CDR3nt
TRBD2 | - | TRBJ2-7 | TRBV5-8 | CASSLGSGRVNEQYF | TGTGCCAGCAGCTTGGGTAGCGGGAGGGTGAACGAGCAGTACTTC
- | - | TRBJ1-2 | TRBV14 | CASSRRDSTVGYTF | TGTGCCAGCAGCCGACGGGACTCAACCGTCGGCTACACCTTC
- | - | TRBJ1-2 | TRBV29-1 | CSVDSRYGYTF | TGCAGCGTTGATTCGAGGTATGGCTACACCTTC
TRBD2 | once | TRBJ2-5 | TRBV7-9 | CASSSGLAKETQYF | TGTGCCAGCAGCAGCGGACTAGCTAAAGAGACCCAGTACTTC
- | - | TRBJ2-5 | TRBV27 | CASSLLGTQETQYF | TGTGCCAGCAGTTTATTAGGCACCCAAGAGACCCAGTACTTC
TRBD2 | - | TRBJ2-3 | TRBV27 | CASSFLAGGTDTQYF | TGTGCCAGCAGTTTTCTAGCGGGAGGAACAGATACGCAGTATTTT
- | once | TRBJ2-3 | TRBV4-1 | CASSQRRTGLLTDTQYF | TGCGCCAGCAGCCAGCGACGTACAGGGCTCCTCACAGATACGCAGTATTTT
- | - | TRBJ1-4 | TRBV13 | CASSFGGQDGVKLFF | TGTGCCAGCAGCTTTGGGGGGCAGGACGGGGTAAAACTGTTTTTT
- | - | TRBJ2-1 | TRBV11-2 | CASSLGSYRDNEQFF | TGTGCCAGCAGCTTAGGCTCCTACAGGGACAATGAGCAGTTCTTC
- | - | TRBJ1-2 | TRBV18 | CASSPPRVGRTLYGYTF | TGTGCCAGCTCACCACCCCGGGTGGGACGGACACTCTATGGCTACACCTTC
- | - | TRBJ1-4 | TRBV7-9 | CASSLRANEKLFF | TGTGCCAGCAGTCTAAGAGCGAATGAAAAACTGTTTTTT
- | - | TRBJ1-5 | TRBV7-2 | CASSLLGSQPQHF | TGTGCCAGCAGCCTACTGGGGTCCCAGCCCCAGCATTTT
- | - | TRBJ2-5 | TRBV15 | CATSRGGSDQETQYF | TGTGCCACCAGCAGAGGGGGTAGCGACCAAGAGACCCAGTACTTC
- | - | TRBJ2-1 | TRBV13 | CASSSTEGVNNEQFF | TGTGCCAGCAGCTCCACTGAAGGAGTAAACAATGAGCAGTTCTTC
- | - | TRBJ2-3 | TRBV5-8 | CASIRTALSDTQYF | TGTGCCAGCATCCGGACTGCGCTTTCCGATACGCAGTATTTT
- | - | TRBJ2-7 | TRBV29-1 | CSVRGAGAPYYEQYF | TGCAGCGTACGAGGGGCGGGGGCCCCTTACTACGAGCAGTACTTC
- | - | TRBJ2-7 | TRBV27 | CASSFAGREQYF | TGTGCCAGCAGTTTTGCAGGGCGGGAGCAGTACTTC
- | - | TRBJ2-1 | TRBV6-1 | CASTARGSYNEQFF | TGTGCCAGCACGGCCAGGGGCTCCTACAATGAGCAGTTCTTC
- | - | TRBJ2-7 | TRBV13 | CASSLEGAEQYF | TGTGCCAGCAGCTTAGAAGGGGCCGAGCAGTACTTC
- | - | TRBJ2-7 | TRBV4-1 | CASSDRAGYPYEQYF | TGCGCCAGCAGCGACCGAGCTGGCTACCCCTACGAGCAGTACTTC
TRBD1 | - | TRBJ2-5 | TRBV28 | CASSWDRAAAETQYF | TGTGCCAGCAGTTGGGACAGGGCGGCGGCAGAGACCCAGTACTTC
- | - | TRBJ1-1 | TRBV29-1 | CSVAGEGAFF | TGCAGCGTCGCAGGGGAGGGAGCTTTCTTT
- | - | TRBJ2-7 | TRBV27 | CASSLGPSTASYEQYF | TGTGCCAGCAGTTTAGGGCCCTCCACCGCTTCCTACGAGCAGTACTTC
- | once | TRBJ1-4 | TRBV27 | CASSPTTGFNGKLFF | TGTGCCAGCAGTCCCACAACCGGGTTTAATGGGAAACTGTTTTTT
- | - | TRBJ2-5 | TRBV28 | CASSLTPSGTKETQYF | TGTGCCAGCAGCCTAACCCCCTCAGGGACCAAAGAGACCCAGTACTTC
- | - | TRBJ1-2 | TRBV6-1 | CASSEASGRAYGYTF | TGTGCCAGCAGTGAAGCGTCGGGCAGGGCCTATGGCTACACCTTC
- | - | TRBJ2-7 | TRBV4-1 | CASSQDSSQGGYEQYF | TGCGCCAGCAGCCAAGATTCCTCGCAGGGTGGCTACGAGCAGTACTTC
- | - | TRBJ2-7 | TRBV6-1 | CASSIPAALGYEQYF | TGTGCCAGCAGTATCCCGGCGGCACTCGGCTACGAGCAGTACTTC
TRBD2 | - | TRBJ2-2 | TRBV19 | CASSIKGGPGELFF | TGTGCCAGTAGTATTAAGGGAGGGCCCGGGGAGCTGTTTTTT
TRBD2 | - | TRBJ2-3 | TRBV6-1 | CASSDLAGAVPGDTQYF | TGTGCCAGCAGTGATCTAGCGGGAGCCGTCCCTGGAGATACGCAGTATTTT
TRBD2 | - | TRBJ2-7 | TRBV28 | CASSLAGGPYEQYF | TGTGCCAGCAGTTTAGCGGGAGGGCCCTACGAGCAGTACTTC
- | - | TRBJ2-3 | TRBV27 | CASSFFSPTDTQYF | TGTGCCAGCAGTTTTTTTAGCCCCACAGATACGCAGTATTTT